The 8 T cell receptor beta chains below were found in one sample sequenced in a study of blood T cells in healthy people across ages. Primed by a sample-barcoded 5' primer and a J-beta primer mix, a second PCR proceeded for about 7 to 12 cycles. MiXCR, applied by TCRdb to the 5' RACE reads, yields one record per CDR3 protein. The sample contains 550,000 to 600,000 distinct CDR3 sequences, roughly 29% of which appear only once. The sequenced sample consisted of blood. The receptors derive from a woman in her seventies in good health.

This clonotype was counted at least ten times. This chain uses TRBV20-1 with TRBJ1-5, with 7 bases aligning to TRBD1. J lost 6 bases, V lost 1 base, and 6 bases had no gene match. This CDR3 has 14 amino acids. Germline V CDR1 and CDR2: DFQATT, SNEGSKA (reference sequence). The CDR3 DNA sequence: TGCAGTGCTAGAGGAGGTAACAGGGGTCAGCCCCAGCATTTT. Amino acid sequence: CSARGGNRGQPQHF.

This clonotype turned up a few times. This CDR3 reads CASIPLGTGGGNEQFF. As DNA, the CDR3 is TGTGCCAGCATACCTTTAGGGACAGGGGGCGGCAATGAGCAGTTCTTC. The chain is built from TRBV6-6 and TRBJ2-1, with TRBD1 matching 12 bases. The CDR3 contains 16 residues. Germline V gene sequence: CDR1 MNHNY, CDR2 SVGAGI (reference sequence). Trimming removed 7 bases from V and 6 bases from J; junction bases left unmatched: 10.

This clonotype turned up a few times. This rearrangement joins TRBV19 to TRBJ2-1, with D possibly matching TRBD2 (6 bases). Trimming stripped 5 bases from V and 0 bases from J, with 8 bases between. Germline values: CDR1 LNHDA, CDR2 SQIVND (reference sequence). CDR3 length: 14 amino acids. As DNA, the CDR3 is TGTGCCAGTAGTCGGGGGAGCTCCTACAATGAGCAGTTCTTC. Residues: CASSRGSSYNEQFF.

The sample holds a few counts of this clonotype. Mismatch with germline at one junction end may stem from a read error. This rearrangement joins TRBV7-2 to TRBJ2-7; tentatively, D is TRBD1 (6 bases). Germline V lookup: CDR1 SGHTA, CDR2 FQGNSA. The CDR3 consists of 13 residues. The CDR3 is CASSWSDRLVGHF. In nucleotides, the CDR3 is TGTGCCAGCAGCTGGAGCGACAGGCTTGTGGGCCACTTC.

V and J are TRBV5-1 and TRBJ1-4, with D possibly matching TRBD1 (6 bases). Germline V lookup: CDR1 SGHRS, CDR2 YFSETQ. The CDR3 spans 16 residues. Deletions cut 3 bases from V and 8 bases from J, with 20 bases between. CDR3 region: CASSYFAQGGGEKLFF. In DNA form, the CDR3 reads TGCGCCAGCAGCTACTTCGCACAGGGTGGAGGGGAAAAACTGTTTTTT.

The rearrangement links TRBV20-1 to TRBJ1-1, with a tentative D call TRBD1 (5 bases). CDR1 DFQATT and CDR2 SNEGSKA come from the germline V gene (reference sequence). The CDR3 extends over 12 amino acids. The V end was cut by 3 bases, the J end by 5 bases, with 10 bases between. The CDR3, as DNA: TGCAGTGCTAGTCCGACAGCTACTGAAGCTTTCTTT. Amino acid sequence: CSASPTATEAFF.

V is TRBV6-2 or TRBV6-3 and J is TRBJ2-5; D not resolved. V lost 2 bases and J 1 base, leaving 5 bases between the germline ends. This CDR3 spans 13 amino acids. Germline CDR1 MNHEY, CDR2 SVGEGT. CDR3 amino acids: CASSYEIQETQYF. The CDR3 DNA sequence: TGTGCCAGCAGTTACGAGATCCAAGAGACCCAGTACTTC.

The CDR3 loop reads CSARGVLAKNIQYF. DNA for the CDR3: TGCAGTGCTCGGGGTGTCCTAGCCAAAAACATTCAGTACTTC. This chain links TRBV20-1 with TRBJ2-4; D possibly corresponds to TRBD2 (5 bases). V was clipped by 5 bases and J by 0 bases, with 11 bases between them. This CDR3 is 14 amino acids long. CDR1 DFQATT and CDR2 SNEGSKA come from the germline V gene (reference sequence).